Following are 21 T cell receptor beta chains from one sample sequenced in a study of blood T cells in healthy people across ages. Using a J-beta primer mix together with a sample-barcoded 5' primer, a second PCR was run for roughly 6 to 12 cycles. TCRdb redid the calling of the 5' RACE reads with MiXCR, one entry per CDR3 protein. The repertoire holds 850,000 to 1,000,000 distinct CDR3 sequences, 51% seen once, with over 20% in the top ten. Sequenced material: blood. Receptor source: a woman aged 60 to 75 in good health.

This clonotype was counted a few times. This chain links TRBV7-2 with TRBJ2-3, with TRBD2 matching over 7 bases. The trim removed 0 bases at V and 1 base at J, leaving 4 bases unmatched. Germline assignment: CDR1 SGHTA and CDR2 FQGNSA. CDR3 length equals 16 residues. DNA for the CDR3: TGTGCCAGCAGCTTAGCGCGTCTAGCGGGCACAGATACGCAGTATTTT. It encodes CASSLARLAGTDTQYF.

The V gene is TRBV27, the J gene TRBJ1-6, with D perhaps TRBD1 (5 bases). In germline, CDR1 is MNHEY, CDR2 SMNVEV (reference sequence). The CDR3 is 17 residues long. Trimming took off 2 bases at V and 6 bases at J, with 17 bases between the two ends. The CDR3 loop reads CASSLRPGGFSNSPLHF. DNA of the CDR3: TGTGCCAGCAGTTTACGCCCCGGGGGGTTTTCTAATTCACCCCTCCACTTT.

This clonotype showed up just once. The chain is built from TRBV6-2 or TRBV6-3 and TRBJ2-5, with D perhaps matching TRBD2 (5 bases). Looked up from germline, CDR1 is MNHEY and CDR2 is SVGEGT. The germline V and J ends were trimmed by 6 bases and 5 bases, with 10 bases remaining between them. This CDR3 has 12 residues. The chain's CDR3 is CASRVDWETQYF. The CDR3 coding sequence is TGTGCCAGCAGAGTGGACTGGGAGACCCAGTACTTC.

This clonotype was counted a few times. The rearrangement uses TRBV12-3 or TRBV12-4 and TRBJ2-7; D may be TRBD1 (5 bases). Trimming stripped 2 bases from V and 6 bases from J, with 11 bases between. This CDR3 contains 13 residues. The CDR3 DNA reads TGTGCCAGCAGTTTACAGGGCCAGGGCGAGCAGTACTTC. It specifies CASSLQGQGEQYF.

V and J are TRBV12-3 or TRBV12-4 and TRBJ2-3; TRBD1 might be the D (5 bases). V was clipped by 7 bases and J by 6 bases, with 8 bases between them. The CDR3 length is 11 residues. CDR3 bases: TGTGCCAGCAAAAGGGGTGATACGCAGTATTTT. Amino acids: CASKRGDTQYF.

In the case of this clonotype: Germline and junction disagree at one end, which may indicate a read error. The rearrangement uses TRBV28 and TRBJ2-7; 10 bases fit TRBD2. Per the germline V gene, CDR1 is MDHEN and CDR2 is SYDVKM. The CDR3 contains 14 residues. DNA of the CDR3: TGTACCAGCGGGAGGGGATACAGTGCTTACGAGCAGTACTTC. It yields the protein CTSGRGYSAYEQYF.

This chain uses TRBV5-6 with TRBJ2-5, with 7 bases that match TRBD1. The CDR3 contains 12 residues. Trimming took 6 bases from V and 7 from J; bases not matched to a gene: 6. Germline values: CDR1 SGHDT, CDR2 YYEEEE. The CDR3 DNA is TGTGCCAGCATGGGGACAGTTGGGACCCAGTACTTC. Its protein product is CASMGTVGTQYF.

This clonotype is a singleton in its sample. The chain combines TRBV28 with TRBJ2-4; D unclear. V dropped 6 bases and J dropped 0 bases, with 9 bases sitting between them. The CDR3 length is 14 residues. Germline assignment: CDR1 MDHEN and CDR2 SYDVKM. In DNA, the CDR3 is TGTGCCAGCAGGGAAGGCCTAGCCAAAAACATTCAGTACTTC. Residues: CASREGLAKNIQYF.

The table lists this clonotype with many counts. The V and J genes are TRBV29-1 and TRBJ2-7, with D tentatively TRBD1 or TRBD2 (5 bases each). Germline V CDR1 and CDR2: SQVTM, ANQGSEA. With 4 bases removed from V and 3 bases from J, the gap between germline ends came to 13 bases. This CDR3 is built from 13 residues. This CDR3 is CSVVPGTGYEQYF. CDR3 bases: TGCAGCGTTGTTCCAGGGACGGGCTACGAGCAGTACTTC.

CDR3 nucleotides: TGTGCCAGCAGTTACGGGCCCGGCGTCCTGAATGAGCAGTTCTTC. Amino acids: CASSYGPGVLNEQFF. V is TRBV6-2 or TRBV6-3 and J is TRBJ2-1; D ambiguous. This CDR3 spans 15 amino acids. V was cut by 2 bases and J by 7 bases, with 15 bases left in between. Germline V gene lookup returns CDR1 MNHEY and CDR2 SVGEGT.

The chain has TRBV20-1 and TRBJ2-1; 11 nucleotides agree with TRBD2. The CDR3 sequence is 15 residues long. V lost 2 bases and J lost 9; bases outside the gene matches: 9. CDR1 is DFQATT and CDR2 is SNEGSKA in the germline V gene (reference sequence). The CDR3 coding sequence is TGCAGTGCTAGAACCCCACTAGCGGGAGAGGGTGAGCAGTTCTTC. Protein: CSARTPLAGEGEQFF.

This CDR3 reads CASSLEDRAWETQYF. The CDR3, as DNA: TGCGCCAGCAGCTTGGAGGACAGGGCATGGGAGACCCAGTACTTC. The J gene is TRBJ2-5, the V gene TRBV5-1; 8 nucleotides agree with TRBD1. Losses at the gene ends were 0 bases for V and 5 bases for J; bases not matched to a gene: 6. The CDR3 length is 15 residues. Germline CDR1 reads SGHRS; CDR2 reads YFSETQ. Looking up the rest from reference TRBV5-1 and TRBJ2-5 gives the full variable domain: KAGVTQTPRYLIKTRGQQVTLSCSPISGHRSVSWYQQTPGQGLQFLFEYFSETQRNKGNFPGRFSGRQFSNSRSEMNVSTLELGDSALYLCASSLEDRAWETQYFGPGTRLLVL.

The chain employs TRBV7-9 and TRBJ2-5, with D possibly TRBD2 on 6 matching bases. V lost 5 bases and J 1 base, leaving 14 bases between the germline ends. Looked up from germline, CDR1 is SEHNR and CDR2 is FQNEAQ (reference sequence). The CDR3 runs 15 residues. In DNA form, the CDR3 reads TGTGCCAGCAGCCCCTTAGCGGAGCCCCAAGAGACCCAGTACTTC. This encodes CASSPLAEPQETQYF. Full variable domain (remainder filled in from reference TRBV7-9 and TRBJ2-5): DTGVSQNPRHKITKRGQNVTFRCDPISEHNRLYWYRQTLGQGPEFLTYFQNEAQLEKSRLLSDRFSAERPKGSFSTLEIQRTEQGDSAMYLCASSPLAEPQETQYFGPGTRLLVL.

Only a few counts were recorded for this clonotype. The chain is built from TRBV15 and TRBJ2-7, with D maybe TRBD2 (6 bases). CDR1 LNHNV and CDR2 YYDKDF come from the germline V gene (reference sequence). CDR3 size: 14 residues. Trimming shortened V by 0 bases and J by 6 bases, and 12 bases separated the two germline ends. The CDR3 DNA reads TGTGCCACCAGCAGAGAGGGCGGGATTGGCGAGCAGTACTTC. Translating gives CATSREGGIGEQYF. The whole variable domain, remainder taken from reference TRBV15 and TRBJ2-7, is DAMVIQNPRYQVTQFGKPVTLSCSQTLNHNVMYWYQQKSSQAPKLLFHYYDKDFNNEADTPDNFQSRRPNTSFCFLDIRSPGLGDTAMYLCATSREGGIGEQYFGPGTRLTVT.

The chain recombines TRBV5-1 with TRBJ2-5, with D possibly matching TRBD2 (6 bases). Trimming took off 4 bases at V and 5 bases at J, with 18 bases between the two ends. Germline values: CDR1 SGHRS, CDR2 YFSETQ. The CDR3 loop spans 15 amino acids. The CDR3 region has the DNA TGCGCCAGCAGCAAAGGGAGCCCCCGGGGGGAGACCCAGTACTTC. Its translation: CASSKGSPRGETQYF.

This clonotype has a handful of counts. V and J are TRBV2 and TRBJ2-1; 12 bases match TRBD2. The end of the DNA is better explained by TRBJ2-7, so the J call may be wrong. This CDR3 comprises 18 residues. The germline V gene has CDR1 SNHLY and CDR2 FYNNEI. The CDR3 is CASSMTSGSAHVYNEQYF. CDR3 nucleotides: TGTGCCAGCAGTATGACTAGCGGGAGCGCCCATGTATACAATGAGCAGTACTTC.

The chain links TRBV2 to TRBJ1-1, with D uncertain. In germline, CDR1 is SNHLY, CDR2 FYNNEI. Trimming removed 4 bases from V and 0 bases from J, with 3 bases in between. This CDR3 is 12 amino acids long. CDR3 bases: TGTGCCAGCAGTGTTATGAACACTGAAGCTTTCTTT. Protein product: CASSVMNTEAFF.

This clonotype has only a few counts. The chain couples TRBV24-1 to TRBJ2-6, with D maybe TRBD1 (5 bases). This CDR3 contains 15 residues. The germline V and J ends were trimmed by 5 bases and 1 base, with 8 bases remaining between them. Germline values: CDR1 KGHDR, CDR2 SFDVKD. The CDR3 loop reads CATSGRGSGANVLTF. In nucleotides, the CDR3 is TGTGCCACCAGTGGTAGGGGTTCTGGGGCCAACGTCCTGACTTTC.

The chain links TRBV9 to TRBJ2-1; possibly TRBD1 or TRBD2 for D (5 bases each). Germline CDR1 is SGDLS and CDR2 is YYNGEE. The CDR3 spans 15 residues. The V end lost 5 bases, the J end lost 8 bases, and 20 bases lay between the germline ends. The DNA for the CDR3 is TGTGCCAGCAGTCCTAGATTAGGGAGAGGGGATGAGCAGTTCTTC. Protein product: CASSPRLGRGDEQFF.

For this clonotype: Likely a read error: the CDR3 ends without its conserved phenylalanine or tryptophan. The V and J genes are TRBV20-1 and TRBJ2-1, with TRBD2 matching over 8 bases. The CDR3 runs 15 residues. Germline V gene lookup returns CDR1 DFQATT and CDR2 SNEGSKA (reference sequence). J lost 7 bases, V lost 6 bases, and 14 bases had no gene match. The CDR3 DNA sequence: TGCAGTGCCAGACAGCCCGCGGGAGGATTGAATGAGCAGTTCTAC. It encodes CSARQPAGGLNEQFY.

In this sample, this clonotype turned up once. V usage is TRBV29-1 and J usage is TRBJ2-7, with 10 bases lining up with TRBD2. After removal of 5 bases from V and 2 bases from J, the junction contained 9 bases not matched to a gene. The germline V gene has CDR1 SQVTM and CDR2 ANQGSEA. CDR3 length: 15 amino acids. The CDR3 nucleotides are TGCAGCGTTCGAGGACTAGCGGACAGCACCTACGAGCAGTACTTC. It encodes CSVRGLADSTYEQYF.